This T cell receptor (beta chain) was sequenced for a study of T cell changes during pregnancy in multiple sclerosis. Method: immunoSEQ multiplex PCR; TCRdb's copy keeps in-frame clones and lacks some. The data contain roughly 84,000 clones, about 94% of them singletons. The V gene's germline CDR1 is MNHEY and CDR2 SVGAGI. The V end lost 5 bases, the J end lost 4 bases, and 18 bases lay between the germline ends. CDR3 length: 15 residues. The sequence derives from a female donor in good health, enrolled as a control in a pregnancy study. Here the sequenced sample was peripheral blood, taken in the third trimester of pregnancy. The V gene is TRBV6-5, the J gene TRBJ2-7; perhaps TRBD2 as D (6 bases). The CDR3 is CASSPLVAERYEQYF. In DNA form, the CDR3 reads TGTGCCAGCAGTCCCCTGGTAGCGGAAAGGTACGAGCAGTACTTC.